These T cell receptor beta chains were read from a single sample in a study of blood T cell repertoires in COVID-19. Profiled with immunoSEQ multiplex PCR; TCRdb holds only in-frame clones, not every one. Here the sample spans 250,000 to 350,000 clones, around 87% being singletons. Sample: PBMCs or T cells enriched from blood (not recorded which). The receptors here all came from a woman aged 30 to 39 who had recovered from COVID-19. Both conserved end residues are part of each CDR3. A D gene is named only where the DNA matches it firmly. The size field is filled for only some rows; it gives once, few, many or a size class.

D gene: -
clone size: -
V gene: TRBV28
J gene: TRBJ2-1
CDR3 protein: CASSFRSAYNEQFF
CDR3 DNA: TGTGCCAGCAGTTTTAGGAGTGCCTACAATGAGCAGTTCTTC

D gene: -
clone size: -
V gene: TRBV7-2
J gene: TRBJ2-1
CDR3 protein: CASSLRGLVIEQFF
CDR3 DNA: TGTGCCAGCAGCTTACGCGGGCTGGTTATTGAGCAGTTCTTC

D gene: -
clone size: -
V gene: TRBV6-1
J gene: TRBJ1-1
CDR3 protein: CASSGGQGSRMNTEAFF
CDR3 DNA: TGTGCCAGCAGTGGTGGGCAGGGGTCCCGAATGAACACTGAAGCTTTCTTT

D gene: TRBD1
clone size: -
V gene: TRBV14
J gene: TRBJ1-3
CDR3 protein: CASSQDLGQRRNTIYF
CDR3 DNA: TGTGCCAGCAGCCAAGATTTGGGACAGCGGAGAAACACCATATATTTT

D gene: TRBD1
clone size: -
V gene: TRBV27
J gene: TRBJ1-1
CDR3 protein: CASSSPGQPNTEAFF
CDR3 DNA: TGTGCCAGCAGTTCGCCGGGACAGCCGAACACTGAAGCTTTCTTT

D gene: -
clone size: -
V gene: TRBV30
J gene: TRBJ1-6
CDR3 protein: CAWSLGMGGDSPLHF
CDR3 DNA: TGTGCCTGGAGCCTCGGGATGGGGGGGGATTCACCCCTCCACTTT

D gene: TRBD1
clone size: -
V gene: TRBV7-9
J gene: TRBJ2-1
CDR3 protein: CASSPRWDRADEQFF
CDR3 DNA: TGTGCCAGCAGCCCACGTTGGGACAGGGCGGATGAGCAGTTCTTC

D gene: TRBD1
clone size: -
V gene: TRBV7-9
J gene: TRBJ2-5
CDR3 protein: CASSFPGQGRETQYF
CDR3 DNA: TGTGCCAGCAGCTTTCCGGGACAGGGGAGAGAGACCCAGTACTTC

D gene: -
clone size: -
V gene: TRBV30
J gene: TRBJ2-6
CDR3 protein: CAWSPDIGGANVLTF
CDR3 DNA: TGTGCCTGGAGTCCTGACATAGGTGGGGCCAACGTCCTGACTTTC

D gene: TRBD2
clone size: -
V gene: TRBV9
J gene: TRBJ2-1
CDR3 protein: CASSVGGSGVDEQFF
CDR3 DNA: TGTGCCAGCAGCGTAGGGGGTAGCGGGGTCGATGAGCAGTTCTTC

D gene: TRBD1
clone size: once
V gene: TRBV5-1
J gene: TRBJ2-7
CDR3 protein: CASSLGQGYYEQYF
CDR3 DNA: TGCGCCAGCAGCTTGGGACAGGGGTACTACGAGCAGTACTTC

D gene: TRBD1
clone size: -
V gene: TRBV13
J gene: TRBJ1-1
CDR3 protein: CASSLVSGQGNTEAFF
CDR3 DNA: TGTGCCAGCAGCTTAGTCTCTGGACAGGGCAACACTGAAGCTTTCTTT

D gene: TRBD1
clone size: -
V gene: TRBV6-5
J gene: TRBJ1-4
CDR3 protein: CASSYLDRRFNEKLFF
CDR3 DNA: TGTGCCAGCAGTTACTTGGACAGGAGGTTTAATGAAAAACTGTTTTTT

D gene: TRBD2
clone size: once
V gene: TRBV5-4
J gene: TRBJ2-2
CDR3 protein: CASSSGTSGTGELFF
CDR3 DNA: TGTGCCAGCAGCTCCGGGACTAGCGGGACCGGGGAGCTGTTTTTT

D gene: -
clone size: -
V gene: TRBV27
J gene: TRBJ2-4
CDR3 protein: CASSLLGGLAKNIQYF
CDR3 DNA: TGTGCCAGCAGTTTATTGGGGGGGCTAGCCAAAAACATTCAGTACTTC

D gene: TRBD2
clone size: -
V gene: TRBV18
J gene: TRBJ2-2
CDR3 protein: CASSPLADPTGELFF
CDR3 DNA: TGTGCCAGCTCACCCCTAGCGGATCCAACCGGGGAGCTGTTTTTT

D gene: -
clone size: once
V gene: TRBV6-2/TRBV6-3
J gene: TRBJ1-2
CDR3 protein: CASSSGLRSGYTF
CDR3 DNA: TGTGCCAGCAGCTCGGGACTCCGGAGTGGCTACACCTTC

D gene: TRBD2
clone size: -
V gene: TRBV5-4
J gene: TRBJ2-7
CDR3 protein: CASSPSSGGPPYEQYF
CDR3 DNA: TGTGCCAGCAGTCCCTCAAGCGGGGGGCCTCCCTACGAGCAGTACTTC

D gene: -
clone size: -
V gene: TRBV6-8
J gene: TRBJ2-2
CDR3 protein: CASSPSAGELFF
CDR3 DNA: TGTGCCAGCAGCCCCTCCGCCGGGGAGCTGTTTTTT

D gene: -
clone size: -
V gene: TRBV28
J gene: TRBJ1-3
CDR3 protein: CASSWREAGNTIYF
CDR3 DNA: TGTGCCAGCAGCTGGAGGGAGGCCGGAAACACCATATATTTT

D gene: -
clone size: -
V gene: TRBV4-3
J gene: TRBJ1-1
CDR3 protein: CASSQEGGPQAFF
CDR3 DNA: TGCGCCAGCAGCCAAGAAGGAGGGCCCCAGGCTTTCTTT

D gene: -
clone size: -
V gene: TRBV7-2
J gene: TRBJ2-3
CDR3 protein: CASSLVGGADTQYF
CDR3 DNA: TGTGCCAGCAGCTTAGTCGGCGGAGCGGATACGCAGTATTTT

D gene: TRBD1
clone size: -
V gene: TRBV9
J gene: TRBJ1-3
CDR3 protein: CASSPYGTGPSGNTIYF
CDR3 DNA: TGTGCCAGCAGCCCCTATGGGACAGGGCCCTCTGGAAACACCATATATTTT

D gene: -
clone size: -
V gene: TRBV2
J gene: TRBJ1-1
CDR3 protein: CASSNQGMNTEAFF
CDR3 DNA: TGTGCCAGCAGTAACCAGGGGATGAACACTGAAGCTTTCTTT

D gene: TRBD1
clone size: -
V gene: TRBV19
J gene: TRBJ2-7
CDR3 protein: CASSFHRDRVNEQYF
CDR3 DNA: TGTGCCAGTAGTTTCCACCGGGACAGGGTTAACGAGCAGTACTTC

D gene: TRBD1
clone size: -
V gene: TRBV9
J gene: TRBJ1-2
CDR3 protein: CASSQGVAYGYTF
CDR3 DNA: TGTGCCAGCAGCCAGGGGGTAGCCTATGGCTACACCTTC

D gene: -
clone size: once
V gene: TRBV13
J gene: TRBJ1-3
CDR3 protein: CASSPGSSGNTIYF
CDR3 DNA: TGTGCCAGCAGCCCGGGGAGCTCTGGAAACACCATATATTTT

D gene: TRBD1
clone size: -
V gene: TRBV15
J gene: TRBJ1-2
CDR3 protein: CATSGGGSVYGYTF
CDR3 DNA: TGTGCCACCAGCGGAGGGGGCTCGGTCTATGGCTACACCTTC

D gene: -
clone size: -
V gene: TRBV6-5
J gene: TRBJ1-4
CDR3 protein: CASRDLGGNEKLFF
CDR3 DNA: TGTGCCAGCAGGGACCTAGGGGGTAATGAAAAACTGTTTTTT

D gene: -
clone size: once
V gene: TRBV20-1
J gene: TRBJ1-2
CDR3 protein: CSASFGEDYGYTF
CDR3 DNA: TGCAGTGCTAGTTTCGGGGAAGACTATGGCTACACCTTC

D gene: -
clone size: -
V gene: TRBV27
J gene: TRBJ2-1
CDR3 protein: CASSSSTGGVGDEQFF
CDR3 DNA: TGTGCCAGCAGTTCCTCGACAGGAGGAGTAGGGGATGAGCAGTTCTTC

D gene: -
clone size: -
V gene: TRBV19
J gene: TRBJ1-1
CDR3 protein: CASSVPARTEAFF
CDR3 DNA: TGTGCCAGTAGTGTGCCTGCCAGGACTGAAGCTTTCTTT

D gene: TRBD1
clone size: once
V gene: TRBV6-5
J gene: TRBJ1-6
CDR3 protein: CASSGTGASPLHF
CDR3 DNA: TGTGCCAGCAGCGGGACAGGGGCTTCACCCCTCCACTTT

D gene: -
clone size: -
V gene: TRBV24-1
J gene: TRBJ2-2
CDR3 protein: CATGQNTGELFF
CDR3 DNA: TGTGCCACCGGACAGAACACCGGGGAGCTGTTTTTT

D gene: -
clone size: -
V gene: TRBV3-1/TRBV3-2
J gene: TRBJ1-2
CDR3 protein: CASSQDLRTDANYGYTF
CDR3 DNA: TGTGCCAGCAGCCAAGACCTAAGGACAGATGCTAACTATGGCTACACCTTC

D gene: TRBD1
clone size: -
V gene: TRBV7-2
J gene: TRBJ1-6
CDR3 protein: CASSLLTGDYSPLHF
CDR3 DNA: TGTGCCAGCAGCCTGTTGACAGGGGATTATTCACCCCTCCACTTT

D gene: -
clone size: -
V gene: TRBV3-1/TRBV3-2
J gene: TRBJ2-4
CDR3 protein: CASSFAGAKNIQYF
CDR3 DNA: TGTGCCAGCAGCTTCGCGGGGGCCAAAAACATTCAGTACTTC

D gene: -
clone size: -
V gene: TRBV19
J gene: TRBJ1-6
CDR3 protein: CASSRSRRVADSPLHF
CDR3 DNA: TGTGCCAGTAGTCGCTCCCGACGGGTTGCGGATTCACCCCTCCACTTT

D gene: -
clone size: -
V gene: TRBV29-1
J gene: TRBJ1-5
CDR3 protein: CSVTDSYSNQPQHF
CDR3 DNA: TGCAGCGTCACCGACAGCTATAGCAATCAGCCCCAGCATTTT

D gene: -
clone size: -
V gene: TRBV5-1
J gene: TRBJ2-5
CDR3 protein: CASKLSGQETQYF
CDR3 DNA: TGCGCCAGCAAGTTAAGCGGTCAAGAGACCCAGTACTTC

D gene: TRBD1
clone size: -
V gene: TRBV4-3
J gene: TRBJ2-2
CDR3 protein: CASSQDRGLTGELFF
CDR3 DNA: TGCGCCAGCAGCCAGGACAGGGGGCTTACCGGGGAGCTGTTTTTT

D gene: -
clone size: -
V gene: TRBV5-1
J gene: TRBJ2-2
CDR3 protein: CASSSTDTGELFF
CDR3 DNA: TGCGCCAGCAGCTCGACAGACACCGGGGAGCTGTTTTTT

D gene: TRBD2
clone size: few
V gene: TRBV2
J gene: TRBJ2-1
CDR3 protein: CASSVGLAGKFF
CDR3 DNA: TGTGCCAGCAGCGTGGGACTAGCGGGGAAGTTCTTC

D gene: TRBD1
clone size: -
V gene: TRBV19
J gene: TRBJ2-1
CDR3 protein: CASGRDRGRGEQFF
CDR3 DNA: TGTGCCAGTGGCCGGGACAGGGGGCGCGGTGAGCAGTTCTTC

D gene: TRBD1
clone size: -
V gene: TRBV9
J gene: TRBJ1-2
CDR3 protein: CASSVDRVNYGYTF
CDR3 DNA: TGTGCCAGCAGCGTCGACAGGGTTAACTATGGCTACACCTTC

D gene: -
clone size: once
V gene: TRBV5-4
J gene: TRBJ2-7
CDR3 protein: CASSLDRLNSYEQYF
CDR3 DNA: TGTGCCAGCAGCTTGGACAGGCTTAACTCCTACGAGCAGTACTTC

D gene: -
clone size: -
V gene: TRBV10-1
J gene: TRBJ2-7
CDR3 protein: CASSRGGNYEQYF
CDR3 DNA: TGCGCCAGCTCTAGGGGCGGGAATTACGAGCAGTACTTC

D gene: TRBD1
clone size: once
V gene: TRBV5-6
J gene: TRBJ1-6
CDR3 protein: CASSGITGVENSPLHF
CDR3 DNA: TGTGCCAGCAGCGGAATCACAGGGGTTGAGAATTCACCCCTCCACTTT

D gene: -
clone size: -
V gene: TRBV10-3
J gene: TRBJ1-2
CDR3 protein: CAISEPAGGADYGYTF
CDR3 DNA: TGTGCCATCAGTGAGCCCGCCGGGGGGGCGGACTATGGCTACACCTTC

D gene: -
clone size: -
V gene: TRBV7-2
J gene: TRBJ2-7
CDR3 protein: CASSLGDSFYEQYF
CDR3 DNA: TGTGCCAGCAGTCTGGGGGACTCATTCTACGAGCAGTACTTC